These 29 T cell receptor beta chains came from one sample sequenced in a study of CD8+CD57+ T cells in acquired aplastic anemia. TCR beta VDJ combinations and CDR3 sequences were profiled from genomic DNA. Each CDR3 protein is one row after TCRdb ran MiXCR on the reads. The sample carries 150,000 or so distinct CDR3 sequences, 40% to 60% recorded once. Sequencing was done on patients that had shown CD8+CD57+ cell expansion by flow cytometry. Sequencing input: sorted CD4+, CD8+, or CD8+CD57+ T cells (not recorded which) from PBMCs. The receptors come from a human donor with aplastic anemia.

The gene calls are TRBV7-9 and TRBJ2-5, with D possibly TRBD2 on 5 matching bases. The CDR3 sequence is 12 residues long. Germline CDR1 reads SEHNR; CDR2 reads FQNEAQ (reference sequence). Trimming left V 11 bases short and J 5 bases short, with 15 bases between. As DNA, the CDR3 is TGTGCCGGAAGGAGGCAGGAGGAGACCCAGTACTTC. Protein sequence: CAGRRQEETQYF.

This rearrangement joins TRBV7-9 to TRBJ2-2; D is perhaps TRBD1 (6 bases). The CDR3 has 16 residues. With 7 bases removed from V and 3 bases from J, the gap between germline ends came to 18 bases. CDR1 and CDR2 from the germline V gene are SEHNR and FQNEAQ (reference sequence). Here the CDR3 DNA reads TGTGCCAGCACCCTACCAGGGGCCATAGACACCGGGGAGCTGTTTTTT. Residues: CASTLPGAIDTGELFF.

This clonotype was seen ten or more times. The chain joins TRBV24-1 to TRBJ2-5, with D perhaps TRBD2 (7 bases). CDR3 size: 16 residues. V lost 3 bases and J 2 bases, leaving 15 bases between the germline ends. The germline gives CDR1 KGHDR, CDR2 SFDVKD. The CDR3 DNA sequence: TGTGCCACCAGTGATCCAGGGGAGGGTCCTCAAGAGACCCAGTACTTC. Translating gives CATSDPGEGPQETQYF.

This clonotype was seen many times. The rearrangement uses TRBV6-1 and TRBJ2-7; no definite D call. V was trimmed by 7 bases and J by 0 bases, leaving 7 bases between them. The CDR3 consists of 12 residues. Germline CDR1 and CDR2: MNHNS and SASEGT. The CDR3 protein is CASIDFSYEQYF. In DNA, the CDR3 is TGTGCCAGCATAGACTTCTCCTACGAGCAGTACTTC.

A remark on this clonotype: This clone may be a read error of a much larger clone one base away. The chain is built from TRBV4-3 and TRBJ1-6; D not certain. Germline V lookup: CDR1 LGHNA, CDR2 YSLEER. The CDR3 is made up of 14 amino acids. The CDR3 loop is CASSQDLIDSPLRF. The CDR3 nucleotides read TGCGCCAGCAGCCAAGATTTGATAGATTCACCCCTCCGCTTT.

This sequence joins TRBV10-3 and TRBJ2-4, with TRBD1 matching over 7 bases. The V and J ends lost 7 bases and 8 bases, in that order; junction bases with no gene match: 17. The V gene's germline CDR1 is ENHRY and CDR2 SYGVKD. The CDR3 runs 16 residues. In DNA form, the CDR3 reads TGTGCCATCAACACCGACAGGGATCGAACCGGGGACATTCAGTACTTC. The encoded protein is CAINTDRDRTGDIQYF.

This clonotype was counted once. The rearrangement links TRBV7-3 to TRBJ2-2; possible D gene TRBD1, 6 bases. The germline V gene encodes CDR1 SGHTA and CDR2 FQGTGA. The CDR3 covers 15 residues. Between the trimmed V and J ends, which lost 5 bases and 0 bases, there was a span of 10 bases. In nucleotides, the CDR3 is TGTGCCAGCAGCCCACAGGGTACGAACACCGGGGAGCTGTTTTTT. It is translated as CASSPQGTNTGELFF. The whole variable domain, filled in from reference TRBV7-3 and TRBJ2-2, reads GAGVSQTPSNKVTEKGKYVELRCDPISGHTALYWYRQSLGQGPEFLIYFQGTGAADDSGLPNDRFFAVRPEGSVSTLKIQRTERGDSAVYLCASSPQGTNTGELFFGEGSRLTVL.

The rearrangement uses TRBV19 and TRBJ2-7, with D maybe TRBD2 (5 bases). The V gene's germline CDR1 is LNHDA and CDR2 SQIVND (reference sequence). The CDR3 has 13 amino acids. Trimming left V 5 bases short and J 4 bases short, with 12 bases between. In DNA form, the CDR3 reads TGTGCCAGTAGTTACAAGGGAGTATACGAGCAGTACTTC. This encodes CASSYKGVYEQYF.

Points on this clonotype: A much larger clone differs by one base, so this may be a read error. This chain connects TRBV11-3 to TRBJ2-2; D is unclear. Trimming stripped 4 bases from V and 2 bases from J, with 11 bases between. Germline V gene data show CDR1 as SGHNT and CDR2 as YENEEA. The CDR3 runs 15 residues. The CDR3 reads CASSSGPTNTGELFF. CDR3 DNA: TGTGCCAGCAGCTCAGGACCAACTAACACCGGGGAGCTGTTTTTT.

The rearrangement joins TRBV25-1 to TRBJ2-2; either TRBD1 or TRBD2 may fit D (5 bases each). This CDR3 region has 15 residues. Between the trimmed V and J ends, which lost 4 bases and 0 bases, there was a span of 9 bases. Germline CDR1 reads MGHDK; CDR2 reads SYGVNS. For the CDR3, the DNA is TGTGCCAGCAGTGTTGGGACGGCGAACACCGGGGAGCTGTTTTTT. As protein: CASSVGTANTGELFF.

J is TRBJ2-3 and V is TRBV7-2; D is ambiguous. Trimming took off 11 bases at V and 0 bases at J, with 12 bases between the two ends. The CDR3 totals 13 residues. Germline V gene sequence: CDR1 SGHTA, CDR2 FQGNSA. As DNA, the CDR3 is TGTGCCTCCAGTAGGTATAGCACAGATACGCAGTATTTT. This translates into CASSRYSTDTQYF.

In regard to this clonotype: This sequence may be a read error, since a much larger clone differs from it by one base. The V gene is TRBV9, the J gene TRBJ2-1; TRBD2 agrees at 10 bases. Germline CDR1 and CDR2: SGDLS and YYNGEE. V was clipped by 3 bases and J by 6 bases; unmatched bases: 6. This CDR3 spans 15 amino acids. The CDR3 is CASSAGLAASNEQFF. For the CDR3, the DNA is TGTGCCAGCAGCGCAGGACTAGCGGCTAGCAATGAGCAGTTCTTC.

This chain connects TRBV15 to TRBJ2-2; 9 nucleotides match TRBD1. The CDR3 has 15 amino acids. V lost 5 bases, J lost 7 bases, and 8 bases stayed unmatched. The germline CDR1 and CDR2 sequences are LNHNV and YYDKDF (reference sequence). The CDR3 protein is CATSVYRGHSGELFF. CDR3 in DNA: TGTGCCACCAGCGTATACAGGGGGCATAGCGGGGAGCTGTTTTTT.

There are many counts of this clonotype. This chain joins TRBV20-1 and TRBJ1-1, with D maybe TRBD1 (6 bases). Germline-derived CDR1 and CDR2 are DFQATT and SNEGSKA (reference sequence). V was clipped by 5 bases and J by 2 bases, with 12 bases between them. The length of the CDR3 is 13 residues. This CDR3 is CSAGPGQNTEAFF. The CDR3 DNA follows: TGCAGTGCTGGGCCGGGACAAAACACTGAAGCTTTCTTT.

The CDR3 nucleotides are TGCAGTACCAACGTCGGGAGCACAGATACGCAGTATTTT. Its translation: CSTNVGSTDTQYF. The chain recombines TRBV20-1 with TRBJ2-3; no reliable D call. The germline V gene has CDR1 DFQATT and CDR2 SNEGSKA (reference sequence). Deletions cut 8 bases from V and 0 bases from J, with 12 bases between. This CDR3 is built from 13 residues.

The chain couples TRBV6-1 to TRBJ2-5, with unresolved D. Germline V CDR1 and CDR2: MNHNS, SASEGT. The ends were cut back, 7 bases at V and 0 bases at J, with 15 bases in the middle. The CDR3 totals 15 residues. CDR3 in amino acids: CASKSERQNQETQYF. CDR3 nucleotides: TGTGCCAGCAAGTCCGAACGGCAGAACCAAGAGACCCAGTACTTC.

The chain uses TRBV12-3 or TRBV12-4 and TRBJ2-7, with no clear D. Trimming stripped 2 bases from V and 2 bases from J, with 7 bases between. The CDR3 covers 13 residues. The CDR3 is CASSLRLAYEQYF. CDR3 bases: TGTGCCAGCAGTTTAAGGCTAGCCTACGAGCAGTACTTC.

This clonotype was picked up many times. This rearrangement joins TRBV5-5 to TRBJ2-7; 7 bases line up with TRBD2. The junction had 12 bases not matched to a gene; V was cut back by 6 bases and J by 6 bases. The germline V gene has CDR1 SGHKS and CDR2 YYEKEE (reference sequence). This CDR3 has 14 residues. The CDR3 region is CASNPGPGGFEQYF. DNA of the CDR3: TGTGCCAGCAACCCGGGACCGGGGGGTTTCGAGCAGTACTTC. Full variable domain (rest looked up from reference TRBV5-5 and TRBJ2-7): DAGVTQSPTHLIKTRGQQVTLRCSPISGHKSVSWYQQVLGQGPQFIFQYYEKEERGRGNFPDRFSARQFPNYSSELNVNALLLGDSALYLCASNPGPGGFEQYFGPGTRLTVT.

The table lists this clonotype with many counts. The chain uses TRBV3-1 and TRBJ2-5; no clear D. Germline lookup yields CDR1 LGHDT and CDR2 YNNKEL (reference sequence). V gave up 4 bases and J gave up 5 bases, with 8 bases separating them. The CDR3 is 12 residues long. The CDR3 bases are TGTGCCAGCAGCCTTGGGCCGGAGACCCAGTACTTC. Its translation: CASSLGPETQYF.

In this sample, this clonotype turned up many times. V is TRBV20-1 and J is TRBJ2-1; 8 nucleotides line up with TRBD2. Germline V gene lookup returns CDR1 DFQATT and CDR2 SNEGSKA (reference sequence). The CDR3 extends over 20 amino acids. J was trimmed by 0 bases and V by 0 bases; bases with no gene match: 16. The CDR3, as DNA: TGCAGTGCTAGAGACCCCACTAGCGGTATTTATTTCAGCTCCTACAATGAGCAGTTCTTC. Its translation: CSARDPTSGIYFSSYNEQFF.

The V gene is TRBV2, the J gene TRBJ1-1, with TRBD1 matching 9 bases. This CDR3 comprises 14 residues. Germline V CDR1 and CDR2: SNHLY, FYNNEI. V lost 7 bases to trimming and J lost 6 bases; unmatched junction nucleotides: 9. The CDR3 is CASKVTGGGAEAFF. CDR3 DNA: TGTGCCAGCAAGGTGACAGGGGGGGGAGCTGAAGCTTTCTTT.

This clonotype has a handful of counts. The chain joins TRBV25-1 to TRBJ1-1; D is possibly TRBD1 (6 bases). Trimming shortened V by 6 bases and J by 5 bases, and 13 bases separated the two germline ends. The CDR3 consists of 13 residues. Germline CDR1 and CDR2: MGHDK and SYGVNS. CDR3 residues: CASSYRVETEAFF. CDR3 nucleotide sequence: TGTGCCAGCAGCTACAGGGTAGAAACTGAAGCTTTCTTT. Full variable domain (rest looked up from reference TRBV25-1 and TRBJ1-1): EADIYQTPRYLVIGTGKKITLECSQTMGHDKMYWYQQDPGMELHLIHYSYGVNSTEKGDLSSESTVSRIRTEHFPLTLESARPSHTSQYLCASSYRVETEAFFGQGTRLTVV.

This clonotype was counted at least ten times. This rearrangement joins TRBV19 to TRBJ1-5; TRBD1 might be the D (6 bases). Per the germline V gene, CDR1 is LNHDA and CDR2 is SQIVND (reference sequence). The CDR3 has 13 residues. Trimming removed 7 bases at V and 4 bases at J, with 11 bases between. The CDR3 reads CASKRGRNQPQHF. The CDR3 DNA sequence: TGTGCCAGTAAGAGGGGGAGAAATCAGCCCCAGCATTTT.

This clonotype was found many times. This chain uses TRBV20-1 with TRBJ1-4; D is ambiguous. Trimming removed 2 bases from V and 5 bases from J, with 18 bases in between. CDR3 length: 16 amino acids. Per germline, CDR1 DFQATT and CDR2 SNEGSKA (reference sequence). The CDR3, as DNA: TGCAGTGCTAGACCCCAGACCAGTTACTCAAATGAAAAACTGTTTTTT. It encodes CSARPQTSYSNEKLFF.

This chain links TRBV20-1 with TRBJ1-6; TRBD1 matches at 8 bases. This CDR3 comprises 14 residues. Germline values: CDR1 DFQATT, CDR2 SNEGSKA (reference sequence). J gave up 8 bases and V 6 bases, and 9 bases lay outside the gene matches. The CDR3 sequence: CSAGAGGIDSPLHF. CDR3 in DNA: TGCAGTGCGGGAGCAGGGGGCATTGATTCACCCCTCCACTTT.

The chain uses TRBV20-1 and TRBJ2-2; D is possibly TRBD2 (6 bases). CDR3 length: 13 residues. Trimming shortened V by 3 bases and J by 5 bases, and 10 bases separated the two germline ends. Per germline, CDR1 DFQATT and CDR2 SNEGSKA (reference sequence). As DNA, the CDR3 is TGCAGTGCTAGCGCGAGCGGGACCGGGGAGCTGTTTTTT. The encoded protein is CSASASGTGELFF.

There are many counts of this clonotype. The chain carries TRBV25-1 and TRBJ2-3; a possible D gene is TRBD2 (7 bases). The germline V gene encodes CDR1 MGHDK and CDR2 SYGVNS. The ends were cut back, 3 bases at V and 2 bases at J, with 15 bases in the middle. This CDR3 has 16 amino acids. CDR3 region: CASSEGGRSHTDTQYF. In nucleotides, the CDR3 is TGTGCCAGCAGTGAGGGGGGGCGATCCCACACAGATACGCAGTATTTT. The full variable domain, rest sourced from reference TRBV25-1 and TRBJ2-3, is EADIYQTPRYLVIGTGKKITLECSQTMGHDKMYWYQQDPGMELHLIHYSYGVNSTEKGDLSSESTVSRIRTEHFPLTLESARPSHTSQYLCASSEGGRSHTDTQYFGPGTRLTVL.

This clonotype was counted ten times or more. V is TRBV29-1 and J is TRBJ1-1, with 7 bases that match TRBD1. Germline V gives CDR1 SQVTM, CDR2 ANQGSEA. Trimming at V came to 5 bases and at J to 5 bases, leaving 8 bases not matched to a gene. The CDR3 length is 13 residues. CDR3 loop: CSVCRGLRTEAFF. The DNA for the CDR3 is TGCAGCGTTTGTAGGGGGCTGAGGACTGAAGCTTTCTTT.

In this sample, this clonotype turned up many times. This sequence joins TRBV7-6 and TRBJ2-2; no clear D gene. Trimming removed 0 bases at V and 5 bases at J, with 7 bases between. The CDR3 covers 14 residues. Germline-derived CDR1 and CDR2 are SGHVS and FNYEAQ. The CDR3 nucleotides read TGTGCCAGCAGCTTAGCCGGCGGAACCGGGGAGCTGTTTTTT. Translating gives CASSLAGGTGELFF.